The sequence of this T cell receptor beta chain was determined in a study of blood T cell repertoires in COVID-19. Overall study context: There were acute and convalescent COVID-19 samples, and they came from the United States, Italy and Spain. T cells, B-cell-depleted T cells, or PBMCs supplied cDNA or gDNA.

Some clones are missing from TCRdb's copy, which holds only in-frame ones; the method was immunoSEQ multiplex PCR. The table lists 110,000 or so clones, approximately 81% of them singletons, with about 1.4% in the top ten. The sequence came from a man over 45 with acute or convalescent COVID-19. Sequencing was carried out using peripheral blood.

The CDR3: CASSPGQPNTEAFF. CDR3 bases: TGTGCCAGTAGCCCCGGACAGCCGAACACTGAAGCTTTCTTT. J is TRBJ1-1 and V is TRBV19; a possible D gene is TRBD1 (6 bases). CDR1 is LNHDA and CDR2 is SQIVND in the germline V gene (reference sequence). The CDR3 is 14 residues long. V dropped 6 bases and J dropped 1 base, with 12 bases sitting between them.